The rows below give T cell receptor beta chains drawn from one sample of a study of long-term antiretroviral therapy in people with HIV. The data were produced by immunoSEQ multiplex PCR, yet TCRdb's version contains in-frame clones alone and is incomplete. Here the sample spans tens of thousands of clones, roughly four fifths being singletons. Sequencing was performed on unsorted PBMCs, taken 0.5 years before starting antiretroviral therapy. These receptor sequences come from a man aged 35 to 55 with HIV. The CDR3 runs from the conserved cysteine through the conserved F or W. A D gene is named only where the DNA matches it firmly. Some rows mark clone size as missing; the rest say once, few, many or name a class of expanded clone.

v_gene,abundance,j_gene,d_gene,CDR3aa,CDR3nt
TRBV5-5,few,TRBJ2-7,.,CASSPTTGDSYEQYF,TGTGCCAGCAGCCCAACGACAGGCGACTCCTACGAGCAGTACTTC
TRBV27,.,TRBJ1-4,.,CASSLSRTTNEKLFF,TGTGCCAGCAGTTTATCTCGAACAACTAATGAAAAACTGTTTTTT
TRBV7-9,once,TRBJ2-7,TRBD2,CASSPPGEGYEQYF,TGTGCCAGCAGCCCACCGGGGGAGGGATACGAGCAGTACTTC
TRBV29-1,.,TRBJ2-3,.,CSVEAGGPGSQYF,TGCAGCGTTGAGGCTGGGGGGCCGGGGTCGCAGTATTTT
TRBV5-1,.,TRBJ2-1,TRBD1,CASSRTGRDEQFF,TGCGCCAGCAGCCGGACAGGGCGGGATGAGCAGTTCTTC
TRBV19,.,TRBJ1-5,.,CASSAQVYSNQPQHF,TGTGCCAGTAGTGCACAGGTTTATAGCAATCAGCCCCAGCATTTT
TRBV15,.,TRBJ2-5,.,CATSRDGKTQYF,TGTGCCACCAGCAGAGATGGGAAGACCCAGTACTTC
TRBV2,.,TRBJ1-1,.,CASIAPATEAFF,TGTGCCAGCATAGCACCCGCCACTGAAGCTTTCTTT
TRBV5-1,.,TRBJ1-1,TRBD1,CASSLGTGYTEAFF,TGCGCCAGCAGCCTTGGGACAGGGTATACTGAAGCTTTCTTT
TRBV10-1,.,TRBJ2-3,.,CASSSSPSDTQYF,TGCGCCAGCAGTTCATCCCCCTCAGATACGCAGTATTTT
TRBV7-6,few,TRBJ1-2,TRBD1,CASSPHPGQGDYGYTF,TGTGCCAGCAGCCCACACCCGGGACAGGGGGACTATGGCTACACCTTC
TRBV5-1,.,TRBJ2-7,.,CASSEGFSYEQYF,TGCGCCAGCAGCGAGGGATTCTCCTACGAGCAGTACTTC
TRBV7-6,.,TRBJ2-1,.,CASSLDPNEQFF,TGTGCCAGCAGCTTAGATCCCAATGAGCAGTTCTTC
TRBV5-1,.,TRBJ1-2,.,CASSFDRYSYGYTF,TGCGCCAGCAGCTTTGACAGGTACAGTTACGGCTACACCTTC
TRBV7-3,.,TRBJ2-1,TRBD1,CASSPNRGQGTHNEQFF,TGTGCCAGCAGCCCTAATCGGGGACAGGGAACTCACAATGAGCAGTTCTTC
TRBV11-1,.,TRBJ1-2,TRBD1,CASSPDRGTYGYTF,TGTGCCAGCAGCCCGGACAGGGGGACCTATGGCTACACCTTC
TRBV12-2,.,TRBJ2-2,.,CASRLESWRNTGELFF,TGTGCAAGTCGCTTAGAGAGCTGGAGGAACACCGGGGAGCTGTTTTTT
TRBV6-1,.,TRBJ2-2,TRBD1,CASREWTGGTGELFF,TGTGCCAGCAGGGAATGGACAGGGGGCACCGGGGAGCTGTTTTTT
TRBV4-1,.,TRBJ2-7,.,CASSPRDGYEQYF,TGCGCCAGCAGCCCGAGGGACGGCTACGAGCAGTACTTC
TRBV18,.,TRBJ2-7,TRBD1,CASSPQGQVGTYEQYF,TGTGCCAGCTCACCTCAGGGACAGGTTGGGACCTACGAGCAGTACTTC
TRBV7-2,once,TRBJ2-1,.,CASSLFRTAAYNEQFF,TGTGCCAGCAGCTTATTCCGGACAGCTGCCTACAATGAGCAGTTCTTC
TRBV28,once,TRBJ1-2,.,CASYVPGDNYGYTF,TGTGCCAGTTATGTTCCAGGGGATAACTATGGCTACACCTTC
TRBV5-1,.,TRBJ1-2,.,CASSLLTGGNYGYTF,TGCGCCAGCAGCCTACTCACGGGGGGGAACTATGGCTACACCTTC
TRBV9,.,TRBJ2-3,TRBD2,CASSVAGGGSTDTQYF,TGTGCCAGCAGCGTAGCAGGCGGGGGTAGCACAGATACGCAGTATTTT
TRBV5-1,.,TRBJ1-1,.,CASSLGGEAFF,TGCGCCAGCAGCTTGGGGGGTGAAGCTTTCTTT
TRBV2,.,TRBJ1-4,.,CASSEAPVGVGANEKLFF,TGTGCCAGCAGTGAAGCGCCAGTCGGAGTTGGAGCTAATGAAAAACTGTTTTTT
TRBV11-2,.,TRBJ2-2,.,CASSSVKGGTYNTGELFF,TGTGCCAGCAGCTCTGTAAAAGGAGGGACCTACAACACCGGGGAGCTGTTTTTT
TRBV7-8,.,TRBJ1-1,TRBD1,CASSGTVLNTEAFF,TGTGCCAGCAGCGGGACAGTTTTGAACACTGAAGCTTTCTTT
TRBV5-1,.,TRBJ1-6,.,CASSFGGGSEVTLHF,TGCGCCAGCAGCTTTGGTGGGGGGTCCGAAGTGACCCTCCACTTT
TRBV20-1,.,TRBJ2-3,.,CSASPTDTQYF,TGCAGTGCTAGCCCTACGGATACGCAGTATTTT
TRBV7-9,.,TRBJ2-5,.,CASRPGPQETQYF,TGTGCCAGCAGACCTGGGCCTCAAGAGACCCAGTACTTC
TRBV5-4,.,TRBJ1-1,.,CASSSGQHEAFF,TGTGCCAGCAGCTCTGGACAGCATGAAGCTTTCTTT
TRBV5-4,.,TRBJ2-7,.,CASSLGLGGKRYEQYF,TGTGCCAGCAGCTTGGGCTTGGGGGGCAAACGGTACGAGCAGTACTTC
TRBV25-1,.,TRBJ2-1,TRBD2,CASSEYQDRGGEGNEQFF,TGTGCCAGCAGTGAATACCAAGATCGGGGGGGGGAGGGCAATGAGCAGTTCTTC
TRBV28,.,TRBJ2-1,.,CASSLGGNEQFF,TGTGCCAGCAGTCTAGGGGGTAATGAGCAGTTCTTC
TRBV6-6,once,TRBJ1-2,.,CASSPGAGYGYTF,TGTGCCAGCAGCCCGGGTGCGGGCTATGGCTACACCTTC
TRBV15,.,TRBJ2-5,TRBD1,CATSGVRTGDLKTQYF,TGTGCCACCAGCGGAGTCAGGACAGGGGATTTGAAGACCCAGTACTTC
TRBV28,.,TRBJ2-5,.,CASSLEGPLTQYF,TGTGCCAGCAGTTTGGAGGGCCCATTGACCCAGTACTTC
TRBV7-9,.,TRBJ2-2,.,CASSPWVQNTGELFF,TGTGCCAGCAGCCCGTGGGTACAGAACACCGGGGAGCTGTTTTTT
TRBV9,.,TRBJ2-7,.,CASGGSYEQYF,TGTGCCAGCGGGGGGTCCTACGAGCAGTACTTC
TRBV19,.,TRBJ1-4,.,CASSIDGRPNEKLFF,TGTGCCAGTAGTATAGACGGGCGCCCTAATGAAAAACTGTTTTTT
TRBV7-6,few,TRBJ1-6,.,CASSLNYNSPLHF,TGTGCCAGCAGCTTAAATTACAATTCACCCCTCCACTTT
TRBV11-1,.,TRBJ2-7,.,CASSYTTGPSYEQYF,TGTGCCAGCAGCTATACGACAGGTCCCTCCTACGAGCAGTACTTC
TRBV20-1,.,TRBJ1-2,.,CSAGPNYGYTF,TGCAGTGCTGGACCGAACTATGGCTACACCTTC
TRBV18,.,TRBJ1-5,.,CASSLQGSDQPQHF,TGTGCCAGCTCCTTACAGGGTTCAGATCAGCCCCAGCATTTT
TRBV27,.,TRBJ2-1,.,CASSFDPANNEQFF,TGTGCCAGCAGTTTCGACCCTGCAAACAATGAGCAGTTCTTC
TRBV2,once,TRBJ2-5,.,CASSFRREETQYF,TGTGCCAGCAGTTTCCGCCGGGAAGAGACCCAGTACTTC
TRBV6-5,.,TRBJ1-5,.,CASSYSIPNSNQPQHF,TGTGCCAGCAGTTACTCGATCCCGAATAGCAATCAGCCCCAGCATTTT